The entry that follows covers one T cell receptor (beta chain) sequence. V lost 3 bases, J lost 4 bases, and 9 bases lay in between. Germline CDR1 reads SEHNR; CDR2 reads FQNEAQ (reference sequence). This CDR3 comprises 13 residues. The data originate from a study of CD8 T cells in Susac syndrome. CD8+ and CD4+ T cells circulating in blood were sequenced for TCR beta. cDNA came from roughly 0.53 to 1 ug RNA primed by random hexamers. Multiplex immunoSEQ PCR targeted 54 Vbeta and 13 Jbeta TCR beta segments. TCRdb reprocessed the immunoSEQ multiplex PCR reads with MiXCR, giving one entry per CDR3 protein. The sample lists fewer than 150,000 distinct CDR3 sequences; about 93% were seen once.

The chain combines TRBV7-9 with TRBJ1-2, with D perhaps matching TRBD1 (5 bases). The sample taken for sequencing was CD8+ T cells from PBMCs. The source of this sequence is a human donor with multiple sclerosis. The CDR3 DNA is TGTGCCAGCAGCTTCGGGACGGTCTATGGCTACACCTTC. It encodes CASSFGTVYGYTF. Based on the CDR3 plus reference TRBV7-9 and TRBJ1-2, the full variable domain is DTGVSQNPRHKITKRGQNVTFRCDPISEHNRLYWYRQTLGQGPEFLTYFQNEAQLEKSRLLSDRFSAERPKGSFSTLEIQRTEQGDSAMYLCASSFGTVYGYTFGSGTRLTVV.